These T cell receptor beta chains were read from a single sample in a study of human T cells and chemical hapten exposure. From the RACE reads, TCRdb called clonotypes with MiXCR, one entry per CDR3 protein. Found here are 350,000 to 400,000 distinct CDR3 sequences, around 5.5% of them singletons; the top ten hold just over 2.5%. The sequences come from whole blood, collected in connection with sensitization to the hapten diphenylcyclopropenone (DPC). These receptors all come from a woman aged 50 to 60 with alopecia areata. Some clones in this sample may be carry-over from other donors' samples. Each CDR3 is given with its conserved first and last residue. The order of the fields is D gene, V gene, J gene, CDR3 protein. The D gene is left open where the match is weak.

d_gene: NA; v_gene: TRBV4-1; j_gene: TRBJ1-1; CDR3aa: CASSRSEITEAFF
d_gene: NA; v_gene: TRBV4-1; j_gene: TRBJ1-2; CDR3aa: CASSQERGTNYGYTF
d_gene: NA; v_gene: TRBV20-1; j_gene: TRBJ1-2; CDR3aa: CSARDLLSGAIYGYTF
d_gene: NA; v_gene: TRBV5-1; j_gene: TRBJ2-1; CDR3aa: CASSQQEGYNEQFF
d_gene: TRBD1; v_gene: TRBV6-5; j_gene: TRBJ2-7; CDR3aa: CASCSGTAIYEQYF
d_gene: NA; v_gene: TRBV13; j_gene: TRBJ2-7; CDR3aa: CASSLGSVSYEQYF
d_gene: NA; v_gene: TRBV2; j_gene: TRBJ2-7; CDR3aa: CASSRKFLSGNSYEQYF
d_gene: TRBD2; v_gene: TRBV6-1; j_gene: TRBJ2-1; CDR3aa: CASRDWEGLYNEQFF
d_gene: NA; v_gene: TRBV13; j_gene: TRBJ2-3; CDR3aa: CASSPASEDTQYF
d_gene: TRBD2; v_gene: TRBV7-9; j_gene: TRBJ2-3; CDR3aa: CASSPSGSFTDTQYF
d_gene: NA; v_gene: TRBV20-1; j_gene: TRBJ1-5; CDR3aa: CSARPSSNQPQHF
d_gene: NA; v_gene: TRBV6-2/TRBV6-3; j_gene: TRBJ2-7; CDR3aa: CASSPSGEQYF
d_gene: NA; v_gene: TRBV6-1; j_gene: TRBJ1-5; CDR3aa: CASKPRGVVTQHF
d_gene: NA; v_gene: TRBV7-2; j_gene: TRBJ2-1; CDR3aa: CASSSAGYNEQFF
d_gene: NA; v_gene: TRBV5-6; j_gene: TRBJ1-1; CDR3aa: CASSDPGLNTEAFF
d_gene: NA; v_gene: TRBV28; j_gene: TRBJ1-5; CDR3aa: CASSLRHQPQHF
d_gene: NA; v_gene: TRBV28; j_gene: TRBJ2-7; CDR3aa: CASIRTDNYEQYF
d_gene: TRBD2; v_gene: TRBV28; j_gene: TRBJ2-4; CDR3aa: CASSGSGLAKNIQYF
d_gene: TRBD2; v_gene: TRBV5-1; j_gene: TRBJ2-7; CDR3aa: CASSLAGTSGSMDEQYF
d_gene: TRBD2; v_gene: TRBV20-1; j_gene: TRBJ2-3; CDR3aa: CSARAGLAGLPDTQYF
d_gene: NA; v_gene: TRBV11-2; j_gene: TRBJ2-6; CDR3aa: CASREGANVLTF
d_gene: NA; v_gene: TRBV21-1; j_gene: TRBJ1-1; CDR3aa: CASSIRTGHTEAFF
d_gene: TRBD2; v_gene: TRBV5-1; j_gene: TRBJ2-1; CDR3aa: CASSEPGLAGVNEQFF
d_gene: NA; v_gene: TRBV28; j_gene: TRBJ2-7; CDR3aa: CASSSSHQSYEQYF
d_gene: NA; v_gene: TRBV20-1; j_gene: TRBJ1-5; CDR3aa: CSVKEEVYNQPQHF
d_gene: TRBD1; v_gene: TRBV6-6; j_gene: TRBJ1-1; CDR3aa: CASTKTGWSAFF
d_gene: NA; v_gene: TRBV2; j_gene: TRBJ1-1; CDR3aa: CASSEARGSEAFF
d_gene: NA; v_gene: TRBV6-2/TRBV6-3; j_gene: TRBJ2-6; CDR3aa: CASSPQSVSGSGANVLTF
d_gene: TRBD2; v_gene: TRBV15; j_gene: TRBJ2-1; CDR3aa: CATSSSTGGFYNEQFF
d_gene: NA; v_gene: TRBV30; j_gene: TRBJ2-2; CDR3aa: CAWSVGNTGELFF
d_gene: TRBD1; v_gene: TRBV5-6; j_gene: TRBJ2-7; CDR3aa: CASSYGTGDEQYF
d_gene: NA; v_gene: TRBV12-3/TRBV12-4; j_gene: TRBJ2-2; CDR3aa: CASTWGALPLELFF
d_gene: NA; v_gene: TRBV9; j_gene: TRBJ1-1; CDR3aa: CASTYGSNTEAFF
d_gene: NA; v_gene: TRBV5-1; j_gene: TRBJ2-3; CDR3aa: CASIGDRGSTDTQYF
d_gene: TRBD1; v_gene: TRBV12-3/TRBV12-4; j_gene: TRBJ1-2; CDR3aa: CASTPGQGYGYTF
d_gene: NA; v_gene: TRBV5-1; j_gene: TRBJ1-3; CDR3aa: CASSLESGLGNTIYF
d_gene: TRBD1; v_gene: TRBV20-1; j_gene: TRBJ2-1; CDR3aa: CSASRGSSYNEQFF
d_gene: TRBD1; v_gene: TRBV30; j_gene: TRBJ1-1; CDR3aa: CAWSPGGASVPPNTEAFF
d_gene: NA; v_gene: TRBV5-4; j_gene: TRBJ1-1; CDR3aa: CASSSGGGRMNTEAFF
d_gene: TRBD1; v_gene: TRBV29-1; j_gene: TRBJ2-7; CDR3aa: CSTSPGTGDSYEQYF
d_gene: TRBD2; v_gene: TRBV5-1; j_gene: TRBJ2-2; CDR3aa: CASSQTSAGGTGELFF
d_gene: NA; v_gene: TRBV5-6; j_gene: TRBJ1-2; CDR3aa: CASRGWTVNYGYTF
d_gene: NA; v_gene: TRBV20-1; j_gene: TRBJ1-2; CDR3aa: CSARDPVFTGYTF